Below, 13 T cell receptor beta chains from the same sample are listed, as sequenced in a study of naive and memory T cell subsets. Both TRBC1 and TRBC2 were covered by a beta constant-region primer of two equimolar oligonucleotides. The ligated cDNA underwent four PCR rounds using SP2 and nested alpha and beta constant-region primers. TCRdb re-called the UMI-ligation and nested PCR reads through MiXCR, storing one row per CDR3 protein. Here the sample spans around 930 distinct CDR3 sequences, 13% to 15% being singletons. Material: CD8+ TEMRA cells from blood. The subset: effector memory re-expressing CD45RA, CD45RA+ CD27-. These receptors originate from a human donor in good health.

Only a few counts were recorded for this clonotype. V usage is TRBV4-2 and J usage is TRBJ2-7; TRBD2 agrees at 9 bases. Germline V CDR1 and CDR2: LGHNA, YNFKEQ. The CDR3 sequence is 16 residues long. V shed 7 bases, J shed 6 bases, and the junction held 16 bases outside the gene matches. The DNA of the CDR3 is TGTGCCAGCACTCCCAATTCGGCGGGAGGGCCTCGCGAGCAGTACTTC. Encoded protein: CASTPNSAGGPREQYF.

This clonotype was seen at least ten times. This sequence joins TRBV6-5 and TRBJ1-1; D remains unclear. V lost 7 bases, J lost 7 bases, and 16 bases lay in between. The V gene's germline CDR1 is MNHEY and CDR2 SVGAGI. This CDR3 has 13 residues. CDR3 nucleotide sequence: TGTGCCAGCACCGAAAACGACGGCTATGAAGCTTTCTTT. This sequence encodes CASTENDGYEAFF.

Only a few counts were recorded for this clonotype. The chain carries TRBV12-3 or TRBV12-4 and TRBJ2-7; the D gene is possibly TRBD2 (6 bases). The CDR3 is 14 residues long. With 1 base removed from V and 4 bases from J, the gap between germline ends came to 11 bases. The CDR3 here is CASSLDGTGYEQYF. As DNA, the CDR3 is TGTGCCAGCAGTTTAGACGGGACTGGGTACGAGCAGTACTTC.

CDR3 DNA: TGTGCCAGCAGCCACGGGACCGGGGAGCTGTTTTTT. Translated: CASSHGTGELFF. V is TRBV12-3 or TRBV12-4 and J is TRBJ2-2; D is uncertain. The CDR3 is made up of 12 amino acids. The V end lost 6 bases, the J end lost 5 bases, and 7 bases lay between the germline ends.

By share, this clonotype ranks as medium-sized. The rearrangement joins TRBV28 to TRBJ2-3, with unresolved D. The length of the CDR3 is 13 residues. The V gene lost 4 bases and the J gene lost 4 bases, with 9 bases spanning the gap. Looked up from germline, CDR1 is MDHEN and CDR2 is SYDVKM. Here the CDR3 DNA reads TGTGCCAGCAGTTCCGTAAGCGCAGATACGCAGTATTTT. Amino acids: CASSSVSADTQYF. Filled out from reference TRBV28 and TRBJ2-3, the complete variable domain reads DVKVTQSSRYLVKRTGEKVFLECVQDMDHENMFWYRQDPGLGLRLIYFSYDVKMKEKGDIPEGYSVSREKKERFSLILESASTNQTSMYLCASSSVSADTQYFGPGTRLTVL.

This clonotype was observed at least ten times. The chain uses TRBV28 and TRBJ2-5; 7 nucleotides agree with TRBD2. The trim removed 4 bases at V and 3 bases at J, leaving 2 bases unmatched. The CDR3 is 13 amino acids. Germline CDR1 and CDR2: MDHEN and SYDVKM. The CDR3 bases are TGTGCCAGCAGTTGGGGGGGAGAAGAGACCCAGTACTTC. It translates to CASSWGGEETQYF.

This clonotype is medium-sized in the sample. J is TRBJ2-3 and V is TRBV7-9; 8 bases are a match to TRBD1. CDR1 is SEHNR, CDR2 FQNEAQ, per germline (reference sequence). This CDR3 comprises 15 residues. V lost 4 bases and J lost 6; bases outside the gene matches: 9. The CDR3 is CASSSQDRGGDTQYF. In nucleotides, the CDR3 is TGTGCCAGCAGCTCGCAAGACAGGGGTGGCGATACGCAGTATTTT.

The genes are TRBV11-3 and TRBJ2-3, with 10 bases fitting TRBD2. Germline CDR1 is SGHNT and CDR2 is YENEEA. V lost 3 bases, J lost 3 bases, and 3 bases stayed unmatched. This CDR3 region has 15 residues. The chain's CDR3 is CASSLGLATTDTQYF. The CDR3 DNA reads TGTGCCAGCAGCTTGGGACTAGCGACAACAGATACGCAGTATTTT.

The CDR3 DNA sequence: TGTGCCTGGAGCGGGGGATCTGGCGGGGAGCTGTTTTTT. It encodes CAWSGGSGGELFF. The rearrangement joins TRBV30 to TRBJ2-2, with TRBD2 as a possible D gene (6 bases). The V gene's germline CDR1 is GTSNPN and CDR2 SVGIG (reference sequence). V was trimmed by 3 bases and J by 7 bases, leaving 12 bases between them. CDR3 length: 13 residues.

The rearrangement joins TRBV27 to TRBJ2-7, with no clear D. Germline CDR1 and CDR2: MNHEY and SMNVEV (reference sequence). The CDR3 spans 20 residues. V was cut by 1 base and J by 3 bases, with 28 bases left in between. The CDR3 here is CASSLFWVGLNSFFFYEQYF. CDR3 nucleotides: TGTGCCAGCAGTTTATTTTGGGTCGGCTTGAACAGTTTTTTTTTCTACGAGCAGTACTTC.

The sample holds a few counts of this clonotype. J is TRBJ2-7 and V is TRBV19, with a weak D call TRBD1 (6 bases). The CDR3 has 15 amino acids. V lost 1 base and J 4 bases, leaving 14 bases between the germline ends. Germline V gene lookup returns CDR1 LNHDA and CDR2 SQIVND (reference sequence). DNA of the CDR3: TGTGCCAGTAGTATAGGGGGGCAAGGGGCTTACGAGCAGTACTTC. Translation: CASSIGGQGAYEQYF.

The chain carries TRBV7-8 and TRBJ2-1; D remains ambiguous. This CDR3 is 12 amino acids long. In germline, CDR1 is SGHVS, CDR2 FQNEAQ. The ends were cut back, 1 base at V and 3 bases at J, with 1 base in the middle. CDR3 in DNA: TGTGCCAGCAGCTTAGACTACAATGAGCAGTTCTTC. It translates to CASSLDYNEQFF.

J is TRBJ1-4 and V is TRBV6-1; unclear D gene. V was clipped by 0 bases and J by 1 base, with 9 bases between them. CDR3 size: 16 residues. Germline loops: CDR1 MNHNS, CDR2 SASEGT. For the CDR3, the DNA is TGTGCCAGCAGTGAAGCGCTTCCCGGAACTAATGAAAAACTGTTTTTT. Its protein is CASSEALPGTNEKLFF.